Listed below are T cell receptor beta chains from one sample, sequenced in a study of T cell responses to AZD1222 COVID-19 vaccine. Clones were sequenced by immunoSEQ multiplex PCR, and TCRdb holds only the in-frame ones, with some missing. The data contain around 76,000 clones, around 83% of them seen just once; the ten biggest clones take up about 13%. This material consisted of peripheral blood, taken on day 0 of AZD1222 vaccination. The receptors stem from an adult in good health. Both conserved end residues are trimmed from each CDR3. Fields, in order: J gene, CDR3 length, V gene, CDR3 protein.

j_gene: TRBJ1-1; len: 15; v_gene: TRBV12-5; CDR3aa: ASGLGQGWGPWAEAF
j_gene: TRBJ2-6; len: 16; v_gene: TRBV3-1/TRBV3-2; CDR3aa: ASSLGLAGGSGANVLT
j_gene: TRBJ1-5; len: 15; v_gene: TRBV6-2/TRBV6-3; CDR3aa: ASSLGLDSHSNQPQH
j_gene: TRBJ1-2; len: 12; v_gene: TRBV6-2/TRBV6-3; CDR3aa: ASSPPGQRYGYT
j_gene: TRBJ2-5; len: 13; v_gene: TRBV6-2/TRBV6-3; CDR3aa: ASSYGRLAGETQY
j_gene: TRBJ2-5; len: 12; v_gene: TRBV7-2; CDR3aa: ASSLSDRVETQY
j_gene: TRBJ2-1; len: 15; v_gene: TRBV9; CDR3aa: ASSPSAGALLDNEQF
j_gene: TRBJ2-7; len: 12; v_gene: TRBV7-8; CDR3aa: ASSSGTGPYEQY
j_gene: TRBJ1-2; len: 13; v_gene: TRBV6-5; CDR3aa: ASRPNREENYGYT
j_gene: TRBJ2-1; len: 13; v_gene: TRBV19; CDR3aa: ASSPSGGYYNEQF
j_gene: TRBJ2-2; len: 13; v_gene: TRBV7-2; CDR3aa: ASSLGPIATGELF
j_gene: TRBJ1-3; len: 16; v_gene: TRBV7-8; CDR3aa: ASSLWFPDGDSGNTIY
j_gene: TRBJ1-2; len: 16; v_gene: TRBV7-2; CDR3aa: ASSLTSSFSGRAAGYT
j_gene: TRBJ1-1; len: 12; v_gene: TRBV2; CDR3aa: ASSLTQYDTEAF
j_gene: TRBJ1-4; len: 11; v_gene: TRBV28; CDR3aa: ASSLIAAGKLF
j_gene: TRBJ1-1; len: 15; v_gene: TRBV4-3; CDR3aa: ASSQGTRGWFHTEAF
j_gene: TRBJ1-4; len: 12; v_gene: TRBV5-1; CDR3aa: ASSLGQKNEKLF
j_gene: TRBJ1-5; len: 13; v_gene: TRBV12-5; CDR3aa: ASAPGSPSNQPQH
j_gene: TRBJ2-3; len: 13; v_gene: TRBV3-1/TRBV3-2; CDR3aa: ASSQDDRAAVTQY
j_gene: TRBJ2-1; len: 15; v_gene: TRBV5-6; CDR3aa: ASSWGLAANSYNEQF
j_gene: TRBJ2-1; len: 12; v_gene: TRBV7-9; CDR3aa: ASSPPGGYNEQF
j_gene: TRBJ1-5; len: 19; v_gene: TRBV6-2/TRBV6-3; CDR3aa: ASSSQGHLGQGKYSNQPQH
j_gene: TRBJ2-3; len: 13; v_gene: TRBV11-2; CDR3aa: ASSLGVSVTDTQY
j_gene: TRBJ1-5; len: 11; v_gene: TRBV28; CDR3aa: ASSSGVRQPQH
j_gene: TRBJ1-5; len: 12; v_gene: TRBV7-2; CDR3aa: ASKQGGSNQPQH
j_gene: TRBJ1-2; len: 12; v_gene: TRBV28; CDR3aa: ASRKPGTSYGYT
j_gene: TRBJ1-6; len: 11; v_gene: TRBV13; CDR3aa: ASSLRGNSPLH
j_gene: TRBJ1-2; len: 9; v_gene: TRBV2; CDR3aa: ASRATVGYT
j_gene: TRBJ2-5; len: 13; v_gene: TRBV11-2; CDR3aa: ASKPQGQGQETQY
j_gene: TRBJ1-2; len: 13; v_gene: TRBV29-1; CDR3aa: SVFLPVGGGYGYT
j_gene: TRBJ2-1; len: 13; v_gene: TRBV9; CDR3aa: ASSVEGGDYNEQF